The clone carrying this TCR beta chain was counted between two and nine times. TCRdb processed the RT-PCR reads anew with MiXCR; each CDR3 protein has one entry. In the table there are roughly 700,000 distinct CDR3 sequences, about 15% of which are singletons. These data originate in a study of response to subunit inactivated influenza vaccine. The CDR3 runs 16 residues. The V and J ends lost 1 base and 2 bases respectively, with 15 bases between them. Per the germline V gene, CDR1 is SGHAT and CDR2 is FQNNGV. The chain employs TRBV11-2 and TRBJ2-7; TRBD2 might be the D (5 bases). This sample comprised PBMCs from blood, obtained about 14 days before vaccination. This clonotype originated in a man aged 50-60 years who received an inactivated influenza vaccine. The CDR3 reads CASSLVASRGTYEQYF. DNA of the CDR3: TGTGCCAGCAGCTTAGTAGCCTCTCGGGGTACCTACGAGCAGTACTTC.